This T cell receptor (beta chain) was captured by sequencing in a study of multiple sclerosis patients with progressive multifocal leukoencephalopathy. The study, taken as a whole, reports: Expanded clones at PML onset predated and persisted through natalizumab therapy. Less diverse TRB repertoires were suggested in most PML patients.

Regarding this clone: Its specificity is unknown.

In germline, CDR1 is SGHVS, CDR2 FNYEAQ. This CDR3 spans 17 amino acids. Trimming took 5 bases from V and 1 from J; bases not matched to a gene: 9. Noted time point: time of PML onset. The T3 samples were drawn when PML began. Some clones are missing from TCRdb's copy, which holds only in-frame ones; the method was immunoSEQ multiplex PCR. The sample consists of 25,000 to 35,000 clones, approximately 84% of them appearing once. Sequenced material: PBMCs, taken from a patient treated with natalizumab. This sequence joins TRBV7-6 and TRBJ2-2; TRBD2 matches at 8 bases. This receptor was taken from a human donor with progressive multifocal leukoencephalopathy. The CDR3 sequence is CASSPIAGTRNTGELFF. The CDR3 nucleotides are TGTGCCAGCAGCCCAATCGCCGGGACTAGGAACACCGGGGAGCTGTTTTTT.